The next 12 T cell receptor beta chains were all read from a single sample in a study of blood T cell repertoires in COVID-19. Assay: immunoSEQ multiplex PCR; the TCRdb copy retains only in-frame clones and omits some. The top ten hold 9.5% to 11% of the sample, which has approximately 160,000 clones, approximately 85% seen once. Sequencing was performed on peripheral blood. Receptors originate from a man in his sixties with active or convalescent COVID-19.

This chain uses TRBV7-9 with TRBJ2-3; 13 nucleotides line up with TRBD2. The CDR3 runs to 19 residues. J was trimmed by 0 bases and V by 5 bases; bases with no gene match: 11. Looked up from germline, CDR1 is SEHNR and CDR2 is FQNEAQ (reference sequence). The CDR3 DNA sequence: TGTGCCAGCAGCCCAATGGGGACTAGCGGGGCCACTAGCACAGATACGCAGTATTTT. This translates into CASSPMGTSGATSTDTQYF.

This sequence joins TRBV6-4 and TRBJ1-1; TRBD1 aligns across 7 bases. V shed 3 bases and J 3 bases; nucleotides not matched to a gene: 7. Germline CDR1 and CDR2: MRHNA and SNTAGT. This CDR3 has 15 amino acids. This CDR3 reads CASSDQSGGHTEAFF. The CDR3 nucleotides are TGTGCCAGCAGTGATCAATCAGGGGGGCACACTGAAGCTTTCTTT.

The V and J genes are TRBV6-4 and TRBJ1-2; 10 bases align to TRBD1. CDR3 length: 15 residues. CDR1 and CDR2 (germline): MRHNA, SNTAGT. Unmatched junction bases numbered 7, after V lost 3 bases and J lost 6 bases. CDR3 amino acids: CASSESGTGENGYTF. Here the CDR3 DNA reads TGTGCCAGCAGTGAGTCCGGGACAGGGGAAAATGGCTACACCTTC.

The chain has TRBV2 and TRBJ1-1; 7 bases are shared with TRBD1. Germline loops: CDR1 SNHLY, CDR2 FYNNEI. The ends lost 5 bases at V and 1 base at J; junction bases unmatched: 1. The CDR3 runs to 13 residues. The CDR3 protein is CASSRDRNTEAFF. DNA for the CDR3: TGTGCCAGCAGTCGGGACAGGAACACTGAAGCTTTCTTT. The variable domain in full, with the rest retrieved from reference TRBV2 and TRBJ1-1, is EPEVTQTPSHQVTQMGQEVILRCVPISNHLYFYWYRQILGQKVEFLVSFYNNEISEKSEIFDDQFSVERPDGSNFTLKIRSTKLEDSAMYFCASSRDRNTEAFFGQGTRLTVV.

This chain connects TRBV11-2 to TRBJ1-4, with 9 positions matching TRBD1. V was clipped by 2 bases and J by 2 bases; unmatched bases: 3. This CDR3 has 16 residues. Per the germline V gene, CDR1 is SGHAT and CDR2 is FQNNGV. The CDR3 reads CASSLTGGITNEKLFF. The CDR3 region has the DNA TGTGCCAGCAGCTTAACAGGGGGCATCACTAATGAAAAACTGTTTTTT.

V is TRBV11-2 and J is TRBJ2-2, with a weak D call TRBD1 (6 bases). The germline gives CDR1 SGHAT, CDR2 FQNNGV. The V and J ends lost 1 base and 1 base respectively, with 13 bases between them. The CDR3 consists of 17 residues. The CDR3 region has the DNA TGTGCCAGCAGCTTAGGAGGGGGTGCTGGGAACACCGGGGAGCTGTTTTTT. Its protein is CASSLGGGAGNTGELFF.

This clone was picked up one time. This chain joins TRBV18 and TRBJ2-1; TRBD2 agrees at 8 bases. This CDR3 is built from 14 residues. The V gene's germline CDR1 is KGHSH and CDR2 LQKENI. The V segment lost 3 bases and the J segment 7 bases; nucleotides outside the gene matches: 5. As DNA, the CDR3 is TGTGCCAGCTCACCGACGGGAGGGCCGAATGAGCAGTTCTTC. Residues: CASSPTGGPNEQFF.

The chain links TRBV5-1 to TRBJ2-1; 11 bases are a match to TRBD1. Germline-derived CDR1 and CDR2 are SGHRS and YFSETQ. V was pared by 0 bases and J by 8 bases, with 7 bases of the junction left unmatched. The CDR3 length is 16 residues. The CDR3 DNA follows: TGCGCCAGCAGCTTGGCCGTCGGACAGGGGGCGGATGAGCAGTTCTTC. It translates to CASSLAVGQGADEQFF.

The gene calls are TRBV5-1 and TRBJ1-4, with D possibly being TRBD1 (6 bases). This CDR3 region has 18 residues. The ends were cut back, 3 bases at V and 4 bases at J, with 22 bases in the middle. CDR1 SGHRS and CDR2 YFSETQ come from the germline V gene. As DNA, the CDR3 is TGCGCCAGCAGCTCGACGAGTGGGGGAGGGGGACTTAATGAAAAACTGTTTTTT. Its protein is CASSSTSGGGGLNEKLFF. The full variable domain, rest sourced from reference TRBV5-1 and TRBJ1-4, is KAGVTQTPRYLIKTRGQQVTLSCSPISGHRSVSWYQQTPGQGLQFLFEYFSETQRNKGNFPGRFSGRQFSNSRSEMNVSTLELGDSALYLCASSSTSGGGGLNEKLFFGSGTQLSVL.

The sample holds one count of this clone. The rearrangement links TRBV27 to TRBJ2-7; TRBD1 agrees at 7 bases. The CDR3 loop spans 13 amino acids. Germline CDR1 and CDR2: MNHEY and SMNVEV (reference sequence). V gave up 6 bases and J gave up 2 bases; unmatched junction bases: 4. This chain's CDR3 is CASRTGTAYEQYF. CDR3 sequence (DNA): TGTGCCAGCAGAACCGGGACAGCCTACGAGCAGTACTTC.

The genes are TRBV15 and TRBJ2-7, with a possible D match to TRBD1 (5 bases). This CDR3 spans 15 amino acids. V gave up 0 bases and J gave up 2 bases, with 11 bases separating them. Germline lookup yields CDR1 LNHNV and CDR2 YYDKDF (reference sequence). For the CDR3, the DNA is TGTGCCACCAGCAGAGATGGTGGGGCTACCTACGAGCAGTACTTC. This gives the protein CATSRDGGATYEQYF.

The chain uses TRBV18 and TRBJ2-1, with 12 bases identical to TRBD2. This CDR3 contains 17 residues. J was trimmed by 0 bases and V by 4 bases; bases with no gene match: 4. Germline CDR1 KGHSH, CDR2 LQKENI. As DNA, the CDR3 is TGTGCCAGCTCACGACGGACTAGCGGGGTCTCCTACAATGAGCAGTTCTTC. It is translated as CASSRRTSGVSYNEQFF.